The rows below give T cell receptor beta chains drawn from one sample of a study of OX40 agonist ivuxolimab in advanced cancers. TCRdb's table, derived via immunoSEQ multiplex PCR, lists solely in-frame clones and lacks some. The data show under 35,000 clones, 82% seen once. Sequences were derived from CD4+ or CD8+ T cells sorted from blood, sampled in a trial of the OX40 agonist ivuxolimab. The origin of the receptors is an adult with an advanced solid tumor such as melanoma, head and neck, liver or kidney cancer. CDR3s include the opening cysteine and the closing phenylalanine or tryptophan. The D gene is left open where the match is weak. Rows may omit the clone size; those that give it use once, few, many or a size class.

D gene,clone size,J gene,V gene,CDR3 protein,CDR3 DNA
NA,NA,TRBJ2-2,TRBV4-1,CASSQLAGGAGELFF,TGCGCCAGCAGCCAATTAGCAGGGGGGGCCGGGGAGCTGTTTTTT
NA,NA,TRBJ2-1,TRBV7-9,CASSRDRNEQFF,TGTGCCAGCAGCCGGGACCGCAATGAGCAGTTCTTC
TRBD1,NA,TRBJ1-4,TRBV5-1,CASSARQGLGGKLFF,TGCGCCAGCAGCGCCCGACAGGGCTTGGGAGGAAAACTGTTTTTT
NA,NA,TRBJ2-5,TRBV2,CASKGGDETQYF,TGTGCCAGCAAAGGAGGGGACGAGACCCAGTACTTC
NA,NA,TRBJ1-6,TRBV30,CAWSVGETGGSPLHF,TGTGCCTGGAGTGTAGGAGAGACAGGTGGTTCACCCCTCCACTTT
TRBD1,medium-sized,TRBJ2-7,TRBV6-5,CASSIGQGAYEQYF,TGTGCCAGCAGTATAGGACAGGGGGCCTACGAGCAGTACTTC
NA,NA,TRBJ2-2,TRBV10-3,CAIRTQAGPGELFF,TGTGCCATCAGGACGCAAGCGGGTCCCGGGGAGCTGTTTTTT
TRBD1,NA,TRBJ2-7,TRBV5-5,CASTLGQGRYEQYF,TGTGCCAGCACCCTAGGACAGGGACGCTACGAGCAGTACTTC
NA,once,TRBJ2-3,TRBV9,CASSVGVAGAYTDTQYF,TGTGCCAGCAGCGTGGGTGTCGCGGGGGCCTACACAGATACGCAGTATTTT
NA,NA,TRBJ1-5,TRBV19,CASSIIRAGYSNQPQHF,TGTGCCAGTAGTATTATACGGGCAGGGTATAGCAATCAGCCCCAGCATTTT
NA,NA,TRBJ1-1,TRBV28,CASTRPGGHTEAFF,TGTGCCAGCACCAGGCCCGGCGGTCACACTGAAGCTTTCTTT
TRBD1,NA,TRBJ2-7,TRBV7-2,CASSLGARGTYEQYF,TGTGCCAGCAGCTTAGGCGCCAGGGGGACCTACGAGCAGTACTTC
NA,NA,TRBJ1-5,TRBV6-1,CASSEDRRLNQPQHF,TGTGCCAGCAGTGAAGACCGTAGACTTAATCAGCCCCAGCATTTT
NA,few,TRBJ2-4,TRBV19,CASSSWGAGTRAYLAKNIQYF,TGTGCCAGTAGTTCTTGGGGGGCGGGTACGAGGGCCTACCTAGCCAAAAACATTCAGTACTTC
NA,NA,TRBJ2-3,TRBV5-1,CASSLEWASTDTQYF,TGCGCCAGCAGCTTGGAGTGGGCCAGCACAGATACGCAGTATTTT
NA,once,TRBJ2-7,TRBV21-1,CASSKRSPYRESGPSEQYF,TGTGCCAGCAGCAAAAGGTCCCCCTACAGGGAATCGGGTCCATCCGAGCAGTACTTC
NA,NA,TRBJ2-5,TRBV7-9,CASSLAGAGEETQYF,TGTGCCAGCAGCTTAGCGGGGGCCGGAGAAGAGACCCAGTACTTC
NA,NA,TRBJ1-1,TRBV6-6,CASSHGDTEAFF,TGTGCCAGCAGCCATGGGGACACTGAAGCTTTCTTT
NA,NA,TRBJ2-7,TRBV19,CASSTVQGAYEQYF,TGTGCCAGTAGTACCGTGCAGGGCGCCTACGAGCAGTACTTC
TRBD1,NA,TRBJ2-7,TRBV28,CASSLTGTGAYEQYF,TGTGCCAGCAGTCTAACCGGGACAGGGGCCTACGAGCAGTACTTC
NA,NA,TRBJ1-2,TRBV5-1,CASSLGRDYGYTF,TGCGCCAGCAGCTTGGGACGGGACTATGGCTACACCTTC
TRBD1,few,TRBJ2-5,TRBV5-1,CASSPGQGGFQETQYF,TGCGCCAGCAGTCCGGGACAGGGGGGCTTCCAAGAGACCCAGTACTTC
TRBD2,few,TRBJ2-1,TRBV4-2,CASSQEAVGVAGDNEQFF,TGTGCCAGCAGCCAAGAAGCGGTGGGGGTAGCGGGAGACAATGAGCAGTTCTTC
NA,few,TRBJ2-2,TRBV19,CASSVGGGWELFF,TGTGCCAGTAGTGTCGGTGGGGGCTGGGAGCTGTTTTTT
TRBD1,NA,TRBJ2-3,TRBV7-9,CASSITGTGGADTQYF,TGTGCCAGCAGCATTACCGGGACAGGGGGCGCAGATACGCAGTATTTT
TRBD2,NA,TRBJ2-4,TRBV28,CASSSSSGGIAKNIQYF,TGTGCCAGCAGTTCCTCTAGCGGGGGGATAGCCAAAAACATTCAGTACTTC